One and the same sample provided the 26 T cell receptor beta chains below, sequenced in a study of cytomegalovirus exposure and HLA in healthy donors listed by TCRdb under 2017. Libraries were constructed by the immunoSEQ multiplex PCR assay. For the multiplex PCR, a mixture combining 60 forward primers for TCR Vbeta segments and 13 reverse primers for TCR Jbeta segments was used. The clones in this table, taken by TCRdb from immuneACCESS, are in-frame only. Not every clone is retained; where verified, under half of the shortfall comes from an unresolved V gene, and the cause of the rest is unknown. The sample records tens of thousands of clones, about 70% of which are singletons. The ten biggest clones cover roughly 21% of the sample. The specimen sequenced was PBMCs. These receptors were taken from an older woman in good health and CMV-seropositive.

Comment on this clone: The same CDR3 is also encoded by other DNA sequences in this sample. This chain uses TRBV28 with TRBJ1-2; D remains ambiguous. CDR3 size: 12 residues. Germline V gives CDR1 MDHEN, CDR2 SYDVKM. V was shortened by 2 bases and J by 4 bases, with 5 bases between the two germline ends. The CDR3 loop is CASSLTGYGYTF. CDR3 bases: TGTGCCAGCAGTTTAACGGGCTATGGCTACACCTTC.

This rearrangement joins TRBV7-2 to TRBJ1-3, with 7 bases fitting TRBD1. The junction had 9 bases not matched to a gene; V was cut back by 1 base and J by 3 bases. There are 17 residues in the CDR3. The germline V gene has CDR1 SGHTA and CDR2 FQGNSA. Written as DNA, the CDR3 is TGTGCCAGCAGCTTAGGGAGCGGCAGGGGGGTTGGAAACACCATATATTTT. Translation gives CASSLGSGRGVGNTIYF.

The rearrangement joins TRBV4-3 to TRBJ1-2; 7 nucleotides match TRBD1. Germline V gene data show CDR1 as LGHNA and CDR2 as YSLEER. Trimming cost V 1 base and J 4 bases; bases outside gene matches: 3. CDR3 length: 14 residues. The CDR3 loop is CASSQASGGYGYTF. DNA for the CDR3: TGCGCCAGCAGCCAAGCTTCAGGGGGCTATGGCTACACCTTC.

This clone occurred many times. The chain uses TRBV11-2 and TRBJ2-6, with 9 bases matching TRBD1. Germline V gives CDR1 SGHAT, CDR2 FQNNGV. The CDR3 extends over 19 amino acids. V trimming: 4 bases; J trimming: 2 bases; junction bases outside the gene matches: 12. The CDR3 DNA follows: TGTGCCAGCAGCTCTCAGGGTCCGAACAGGGGGCCTGGGGCCAACGTCCTGACTTTC. Encoded protein: CASSSQGPNRGPGANVLTF.

This clone appeared a few times. The chain is built from TRBV19 and TRBJ2-4, with no clear D. This CDR3 has 13 amino acids. The V and J ends lost 1 base and 6 bases respectively, with 7 bases between them. Per germline, CDR1 LNHDA and CDR2 SQIVND (reference sequence). CDR3 DNA: TGTGCCAGTAGTATAGGACCGGGAAACATTCAGTACTTC. Protein sequence: CASSIGPGNIQYF.

The chain is built from TRBV11-3 and TRBJ2-7, with TRBD1 as a possible D gene (6 bases). The V end lost 4 bases, the J end lost 4 bases, and 17 bases lay between the germline ends. The CDR3 spans 15 residues. Germline V gene lookup returns CDR1 SGHNT and CDR2 YENEEA. The CDR3 DNA reads TGTGCCAGCAGCTATTCCTCTACAGGGATTTACGAGCAGTACTTC. As protein: CASSYSSTGIYEQYF.

V usage is TRBV11-2 and J usage is TRBJ2-7, with D possibly matching TRBD2 (5 bases). The germline V gene encodes CDR1 SGHAT and CDR2 FQNNGV. The CDR3 totals 14 residues. Trimming shortened V by 3 bases and J by 6 bases, and 15 bases separated the two germline ends. This chain's CDR3 is CASSFLAGGGEQYF. In nucleotides, the CDR3 is TGTGCCAGCAGCTTTCTGGCTGGAGGCGGCGAGCAGTACTTC.

This clone has only a few counts. The chain uses TRBV5-6 and TRBJ2-5; TRBD2 matches at 8 bases. This CDR3 has 14 amino acids. Looked up from germline, CDR1 is SGHDT and CDR2 is YYEEEE. With 0 bases clipped from V and 2 bases from J, the junction kept 0 bases outside the gene matches. The chain's CDR3 is CASSLAGGQETQYF. For the CDR3, the DNA is TGTGCCAGCAGCTTGGCGGGGGGGCAAGAGACCCAGTACTTC. The entire variable domain, with the rest obtained from reference TRBV5-6 and TRBJ2-5, is as follows: DAGVTQSPTHLIKTRGQQVTLRCSPKSGHDTVSWYQQALGQGPQFIFQYYEEEERQRGNFPDRFSGHQFPNYSSELNVNALLLGDSALYLCASSLAGGQETQYFGPGTRLLVL.

V is TRBV2 and J is TRBJ1-1, with TRBD1 as a possible D gene (6 bases). Trimming removed 6 bases from V and 5 bases from J, with 13 bases in between. The CDR3 sequence is 13 residues long. Germline assignment: CDR1 SNHLY and CDR2 FYNNEI. The CDR3 DNA follows: TGTGCCAGCAGGGGGGCCGGAGAGACTGAAGCTTTCTTT. It is translated as CASRGAGETEAFF.

This clone was detected only once. This sequence joins TRBV29-1 and TRBJ2-1; TRBD2 matches 10 bases. The germline CDR1 and CDR2 sequences are SQVTM and ANQGSEA. This CDR3 has 19 residues. V shed 7 bases and J 0 bases; nucleotides not matched to a gene: 18. The CDR3 sequence: CSAITSGTNQGSSYNEQFF. Written as DNA, the CDR3 is TGCAGCGCCATAACTAGCGGGACGAACCAAGGCAGCTCCTACAATGAGCAGTTCTTC.

The genes are TRBV7-9 and TRBJ2-3; D remains unclear. The CDR3 consists of 12 residues. From germline, CDR1 is SEHNR and CDR2 FQNEAQ (reference sequence). Trimming removed 4 bases from V and 5 bases from J, with 7 bases in between. CDR3 amino acids: CASSSVEDTQYF. Here the CDR3 DNA reads TGTGCCAGCAGCTCCGTAGAAGATACGCAGTATTTT.

The chain combines TRBV5-1 with TRBJ2-3; the D gene is possibly TRBD2 (6 bases). Germline lookup yields CDR1 SGHRS and CDR2 YFSETQ. With 0 bases removed from V and 3 bases from J, the gap between germline ends came to 11 bases. The CDR3 contains 15 residues. The CDR3 here is CASSLVRGGTDTQYF. The CDR3 DNA is TGCGCCAGCAGCTTGGTCCGGGGAGGTACAGATACGCAGTATTTT.

The V gene is TRBV7-2, the J gene TRBJ1-2; the D gene is possibly TRBD1 (6 bases). CDR3 length equals 13 residues. Germline V gives CDR1 SGHTA, CDR2 FQGNSA. V gave up 2 bases and J gave up 4 bases, with 8 bases separating them. CDR3: CASSLRTAYGYTF. As DNA, the CDR3 is TGTGCCAGCAGCTTAAGGACAGCCTATGGCTACACCTTC.

For this clone: Likely a read error: the CDR3 ends without its conserved phenylalanine or tryptophan. This chain links TRBV9 with TRBJ1-1; D remains ambiguous. Deletions cut 0 bases from V and 4 bases from J, with 10 bases between. The germline gives CDR1 SGDLS, CDR2 YYNGEE. The CDR3 runs 14 residues. The CDR3 DNA sequence: TGTGCCAGCAGCGTAGGGGTGGGAGGCACTGAAGCTTTCCTT. Its protein product is CASSVGVGGTEAFL.

The gene calls are TRBV28 and TRBJ1-5, with D tentatively TRBD1 (5 bases). This CDR3 has 16 amino acids. V was trimmed by 2 bases and J by 0 bases, leaving 11 bases between them. CDR1 is MDHEN and CDR2 is SYDVKM in the germline V gene. The CDR3: CASSLSGGNSNQPQHF. CDR3 in DNA: TGTGCCAGCAGTTTAAGCGGGGGAAATAGCAATCAGCCCCAGCATTTT.

The chain recombines TRBV30 with TRBJ1-2, with D hard to call. The CDR3 sequence is 14 residues long. V was clipped by 0 bases and J by 7 bases, with 15 bases between them. Per germline, CDR1 GTSNPN and CDR2 SVGIG (reference sequence). In DNA, the CDR3 is TGTGCCTGGAGTGTAATGCCGGGGTTCGCTGGCTACACCTTC. Its protein product is CAWSVMPGFAGYTF.

This clone was seen just once. The chain links TRBV7-3 to TRBJ2-1; 7 bases match TRBD2. Germline V gives CDR1 SGHTA, CDR2 FQGTGA. V lost 1 base to trimming and J lost 7 bases; unmatched junction nucleotides: 16. This CDR3 contains 18 residues. The DNA of the CDR3 is TGTGCCAGCAGCTTAATGGCTAGCGGTGAAGGGCTGAGAAATGAGCAGTTCTTC. Translating it yields CASSLMASGEGLRNEQFF.

The rearrangement links TRBV30 to TRBJ2-7; D is possibly TRBD2 (7 bases). This CDR3 is 13 amino acids long. Per germline, CDR1 GTSNPN and CDR2 SVGIG (reference sequence). With 2 bases removed from V and 6 bases from J, the gap between germline ends came to 14 bases. CDR3 loop: CAWSRGGDGEQYF. The CDR3 nucleotides read TGTGCCTGGAGTAGGGGGGGAGATGGCGAGCAGTACTTC.

The CDR3 reads CASSYSRGVNQPQHF. For the CDR3, the DNA is TGTGCCAGCAGTTACTCGCGGGGGGTCAATCAGCCCCAGCATTTT. This chain connects TRBV6-5 to TRBJ1-5; TRBD1 is a possible D gene (5 bases). Deletions cut 0 bases from V and 3 bases from J, with 9 bases between. Germline V lookup: CDR1 MNHEY, CDR2 SVGAGI. The CDR3 has 15 amino acids.

On this clone itself: This same CDR3 is encoded by further DNA sequences in the sample. The chain carries TRBV7-8 and TRBJ2-3; D possibly corresponds to TRBD2 (5 bases). CDR1 is SGHVS and CDR2 is FQNEAQ in the germline V gene. Trimming took off 0 bases at V and 0 bases at J, with 16 bases between the two ends. The CDR3 contains 18 residues. The CDR3 loop reads CASSLASIGISSTDTQYF. CDR3 nucleotides: TGTGCCAGCAGCTTAGCGTCGATCGGGATCTCTAGCACAGATACGCAGTATTTT. Full variable domain (rest looked up from reference TRBV7-8 and TRBJ2-3): GAGVSQSPRYKVAKRGQDVALRCDPISGHVSLFWYQQALGQGPEFLTYFQNEAQLDKSGLPSDRFFAERPEGSVSTLKIQRTQQEDSAVYLCASSLASIGISSTDTQYFGPGTRLTVL.

The V call is TRBV25-1, the J call TRBJ1-6; weak D call: TRBD1 (6 bases). The CDR3 runs to 14 residues. Germline lookup yields CDR1 MGHDK and CDR2 SYGVNS. The germline V and J ends were trimmed by 3 bases and 9 bases, with 12 bases remaining between them. The CDR3 sequence is CASSETGGGSPLHF. The CDR3, as DNA: TGTGCCAGCAGTGAGACGGGGGGCGGTTCACCCCTCCACTTT.

A few counts support this clone. This chain links TRBV10-3 with TRBJ1-3; 7 nucleotides agree with TRBD1. The CDR3 is 13 amino acids. CDR1 ENHRY and CDR2 SYGVKD come from the germline V gene. Trimming removed 11 bases from V and 0 bases from J; junction bases left unmatched: 4. Written as DNA, the CDR3 is TGTGCCGCGCGACAGGGCTCTGGAAACACCATATATTTT. It translates to CAARQGSGNTIYF.

V and J are TRBV9 and TRBJ2-5, with TRBD2 identical over 9 bases. Per germline, CDR1 SGDLS and CDR2 YYNGEE. J was trimmed by 4 bases and V by 0 bases; bases with no gene match: 7. The CDR3 is made up of 16 amino acids. This chain's CDR3 is CASSVDLAGRGETQYF. The CDR3, as DNA: TGTGCCAGCAGCGTAGATCTAGCGGGGCGGGGAGAGACCCAGTACTTC.

The J gene is TRBJ2-2, the V gene TRBV6-5; TRBD1 matches 9 bases. With V trimmed by 0 bases and J by 5 bases, 4 bases remained unmatched. Germline V gene lookup returns CDR1 MNHEY and CDR2 SVGAGI. The CDR3 has 16 residues. CDR3 loop: CASSYSLTGGTGELFF. The DNA of the CDR3 is TGTGCCAGCAGTTACTCATTGACAGGGGGGACCGGGGAGCTGTTTTTT.

The chain recombines TRBV7-2 with TRBJ1-1, with D possibly being TRBD1 (5 bases). The germline V gene has CDR1 SGHTA and CDR2 FQGNSA. There are 13 residues in the CDR3. Trimming pared 7 bases from V and 3 bases from J, leaving 12 bases between. CDR3 sequence: CASTQGTYTEAFF. CDR3 in DNA: TGTGCCAGCACCCAGGGTACCTACACTGAAGCTTTCTTT.

For the CDR3, the DNA is TGTGCCACCAGCAGAGACGGGGTCCAGCCCCAGCATTTT. Protein product: CATSRDGVQPQHF. The V and J genes are TRBV15 and TRBJ1-5, with D unresolved. This CDR3 has 13 residues. V was clipped by 0 bases and J by 7 bases, with 7 bases between them. Germline loops: CDR1 LNHNV, CDR2 YYDKDF (reference sequence).